This is a list of T cell receptor beta chains from one sample in a study of shared clonotypes between healthy human individuals. Sequencing was performed with immunoSEQ multiplex PCR; in TCRdb, only in-frame clones are kept and a portion is missing. The sample records about 2.4 million clones, approximately 93% being singletons. The material sequenced was naive CD4+ T cells from PBMCs. The receptors here all came from a man in his late teens or twenties in good health. Some clones in this sample may be carry-over from other donors' samples. The CDR3 runs from the conserved cysteine through the conserved F or W. The order of the fields is clone size, V gene, J gene, D gene, CDR3 DNA, CDR3 protein. The D gene is left open where the match is weak. Clone size is stated in some rows and not others, as once, few, many or a class when expanded.

.	TRBV28	TRBJ2-1	TRBD2	TGTGCCAGCGGGGGACTAGCGGGAGCCTACAATGAGCAGTTCTTC	CASGGLAGAYNEQFF
.	TRBV5-1	TRBJ2-1	TRBD2	TGCGCCAGCAGCGCGGATGGACTAGCGGGGATGGGCTACAATGAGCAGTTCTTC	CASSADGLAGMGYNEQFF
.	TRBV28	TRBJ2-7	TRBD1	TGTGCCAGCATCACGCGTGGACAGGTCTACGAGCAGTACTTC	CASITRGQVYEQYF
.	TRBV7-9	TRBJ1-2	.	TGTGCCAGCACCGTTACGGGTGGTGAAAACAGGCGCTACACCTTC	CASTVTGGENRRYTF
.	TRBV5-5	TRBJ2-3	TRBD1	TGTGCCAGCAGCTTGACAGGGGTCACAGATACGCAGTATTTT	CASSLTGVTDTQYF
.	TRBV15	TRBJ1-4	.	TGTGCCACCAGCAGAGATTTCCCAGGCGAAAAACTGTTTTTT	CATSRDFPGEKLFF
.	TRBV7-2	TRBJ1-2	.	TGTGCCAGCAGCCTTTCGAGACACGACTATGGCTACACCTTC	CASSLSRHDYGYTF
.	TRBV28	TRBJ1-2	TRBD1	TGTGCCAGCAGTTCGGGACAGTCCTCCTATGGCTACACCTTC	CASSSGQSSYGYTF
.	TRBV6-6	TRBJ1-3	.	TGTGCCAGCAGTTACTCCCCTGAGACTGGAAACACCATATATTTT	CASSYSPETGNTIYF
.	TRBV29-1	TRBJ2-7	TRBD1	TGCAGCTTCCGGGACAGAGACTACGAGCAGTACTTC	CSFRDRDYEQYF
.	TRBV19	TRBJ1-4	.	TGTGCCAGACCTGGAAGACAGCCAACTAATGAAAAACTGTTTTTT	CARPGRQPTNEKLFF
.	TRBV11-3	TRBJ2-7	.	TGTGCCAGCAGCGCGGGGGGGACAGGGGCCTACGAGCAGTACTTC	CASSAGGTGAYEQYF
.	TRBV25-1	TRBJ1-2	.	TGTGCCAGCAGCCTAGGGGAGTCCTATGGCTACACCTTC	CASSLGESYGYTF
once	TRBV4-2	TRBJ2-5	.	TGTGCCAGCAGCCAACTAGACCAAGAGACCCAGTACTTC	CASSQLDQETQYF
.	TRBV7-9	TRBJ1-2	.	TGTGCCAGCAGACAGGACACCGGCTACACCTTC	CASRQDTGYTF
.	TRBV28	TRBJ1-1	.	TGTGCCAGCAGTTTAGGAGGCAGGGGGAACACTGAAGCTTTCTTT	CASSLGGRGNTEAFF
.	TRBV28	TRBJ2-2	TRBD1	TGTGCCAGCAGTTCCCCCGGGACAGGGATCACCGGGGAGCTGTTTTTT	CASSSPGTGITGELFF
.	TRBV6-1	TRBJ1-5	TRBD1	TGTGCCAGCAGTGACGGGACAGTGATGGTTCAGCCCCAGCATTTT	CASSDGTVMVQPQHF
.	TRBV19	TRBJ2-1	.	TGTGCCAGTGGAACTACGGGGAGCTCCTACAATGAGCAGTTCTTC	CASGTTGSSYNEQFF
.	TRBV4-3	TRBJ2-2	TRBD2	TGCGCCAGCAGCCAGTCCACCGGGACTAGCGGGAGGGCCGGTGGCGGGGAGCTGTTTTTT	CASSQSTGTSGRAGGGELFF
.	TRBV4-1	TRBJ1-4	.	TGCGCCAGCAGCCATCTAAGGGGTATGGGTGAAAAACTGTTTTTT	CASSHLRGMGEKLFF
.	TRBV19	TRBJ2-1	TRBD2	TGTGCCAGTAGTATCTGGACTAGCGGGAGGGGTGGCAATGAGCAGTTCTTC	CASSIWTSGRGGNEQFF
.	TRBV7-2	TRBJ2-7	TRBD2	TGTGCCAGCAGCCTGGGACTAGCGGGACGAAAGCAGTACTTC	CASSLGLAGRKQYF
.	TRBV5-1	TRBJ1-4	.	TGCGCCAGCAGCTTAGAAGGTGGTTCGGCTGAAAAACTGTTTTTT	CASSLEGGSAEKLFF
.	TRBV7-2	TRBJ2-7	.	TGTGCCAGCAGCCCCGAAAGGGACTACGAGCAGTACTTC	CASSPERDYEQYF
.	TRBV15	TRBJ2-5	TRBD2	TGTGCCACCAGCAGAGCGGCGGGAGGGCTATCGGCCCAGTACTTC	CATSRAAGGLSAQYF
.	TRBV6-5	TRBJ2-1	TRBD1	TGTGCCAGCAGTCCGGGACAGGGTATTGGTGAGCAGTTCTTC	CASSPGQGIGEQFF
.	TRBV9	TRBJ2-1	TRBD2	TGTGCCAGCAGCCCAAGACCCGGGACTAGCGGAAACAATGAGCAGTTCTTC	CASSPRPGTSGNNEQFF
.	TRBV14	TRBJ2-7	.	TGTGCCAGCAGCCAACAGGGTTTGGGCGAGCAGTACTTC	CASSQQGLGEQYF
.	TRBV10-3	TRBJ2-5	.	TGTGCCATCAGTGACGTTGAGACCCAGTACTTC	CAISDVETQYF
.	TRBV28	TRBJ1-2	.	TGTGCCAGCAGTTTTCCAGGAAAATATGGCTACACCTTC	CASSFPGKYGYTF
once	TRBV7-2	TRBJ2-6	.	TGTGCCAGCAGCCTGATAGTCGGGGCCAACGTCCTGACTTTC	CASSLIVGANVLTF
few	TRBV18	TRBJ2-7	.	TGTGCCAGCTCACGTGGAATCACCTACGAGCAGTACTTC	CASSRGITYEQYF
.	TRBV10-3	TRBJ2-1	TRBD2	TGTGCCATCAGTGGACTAGCGGGACATGAGCAGTTCTTC	CAISGLAGHEQFF
once	TRBV5-4	TRBJ1-1	.	TGTGCCAGCAGCTTTGCGGGGGCGCTTTCTCTGAACACTGAAGCTTTCTTT	CASSFAGALSLNTEAFF
.	TRBV7-2	TRBJ2-2	.	TGTGCCAGCAGCTTAGCGCATACAACAGGGCCGAGGGCCGGGGAGCTGTTTTTT	CASSLAHTTGPRAGELFF
.	TRBV27	TRBJ2-1	TRBD2	TGTGCCAGCAGTCGACTAAGCTTGGGACTAGCGGGAGTGGGTGAGCAGTTCTTC	CASSRLSLGLAGVGEQFF
.	TRBV28	TRBJ1-5	.	TGTGCCAGCAGTTTATCGGGGGCCGGCAATCAGCCCCAGCATTTT	CASSLSGAGNQPQHF
.	TRBV19	TRBJ2-7	.	TGTGCCAGTAGTGTAAGTCCCGCCGCAAGGTACGAGCAGTACTTC	CASSVSPAARYEQYF